This T cell receptor (beta chain) emerged from a study of patients and donors after allogeneic stem cell transplantation (dated by TCRdb to the early 2020s). Library construction relied on RT-PCR. TCRdb names NextSeq 550 as the instrument used. The public reads were quality trimmed at Q25 with fastp and then assembled into clones with MiXCR by TCRdb, keeping productive beta chains. Rows with one shared CDR3 protein collapse into an entry with the most common genes and DNA. The sample table holds fewer than 500,000 distinct CDR3 sequences, of which approximately 16% were seen once. The ten biggest clones cover less than 8% of the sample. Details on this clonotype: The specificity of this receptor is unknown. Within one base of it there is no much larger clone, and no base qualities were kept.

The receptor was isolated from a human donor who was either an allogeneic HSCT recipient or a stem cell or donor lymphocyte infusion donor (not recorded which). It is not recorded whose cells these are; they may come from a transplant donor. Material for sequencing was blood, either unsorted or a sorted T cell fraction (not recorded which).

Read as DNA, the sequence is TGTGCCAGCAGCTCAACAAGAAGCTCCTACAATGAGCAGTTCTTC. This is translated as CASSSTRSSYNEQFF. The chain couples TRBV7-3 to TRBJ2-1; a confident D gene designation cannot be given. CDR1 and CDR2 are drawn from the germline V gene: SGHTA, FQGTGA. Trimming takes 4 bases from V and 0 bases from J, and the germline ends sit 10 bases apart. The CDR3 starts with the cysteine, ends with the phenylalanine, and has 15 residues. The read is trimmed to its CDR3 DNA, 45 bases read in frame from base 1.